This is a list of T cell receptor beta chains from one sample in a study of brain T cells in children with intractable seizures. The protocol was immunoSEQ multiplex PCR, while the TCRdb copy is restricted to in-frame clones and leaves out a portion. The repertoire consists of 340,000 or so clones, with over 90% occurring once and the leading ten covering about 6%. This material consisted of peripheral blood, taken about 5 months after surgery. The receptors here all came from a boy in the first two years of life with tuberous sclerosis and intractable seizures. The CDR3 runs from the conserved cysteine through the conserved F or W. D genes are given only for firm matches. Expanded clones are given a class, and other clones once, few, many or no size at all.

v_gene	len	j_gene	d_gene	abundance	CDR3nt	CDR3aa
TRBV5-1	13	TRBJ1-1	-	-	TGCGCCAGCAGCCCGGCGTCGAACACTGAAGCTTTCTTT	CASSPASNTEAFF
TRBV5-3	16	TRBJ1-5	-	-	TGTGCCAGAAGCTTGGACAGGGTTGAAAGGAATCAGCCCCAGCATTTT	CARSLDRVERNQPQHF
TRBV29-1	12	TRBJ1-1	-	-	TGCAGCGCCCAACGAGGGGGCACTGAAGCTTTCTTT	CSAQRGGTEAFF
TRBV6-5	12	TRBJ1-2	-	-	TGTGCCAGCAGTTACAGGGGGGGTGGCTACACCTTC	CASSYRGGGYTF
TRBV7-2	15	TRBJ2-7	-	-	TGTGCCAGCAGCTTATTCGAGGGGCCCTCCTACGAGCAGTACTTC	CASSLFEGPSYEQYF
TRBV10-3	13	TRBJ1-1	-	few	TGTGCCATCAGTGTGGAGGAGAACACTGAAGCTTTCTTT	CAISVEENTEAFF
TRBV11-2	15	TRBJ2-2	TRBD1	once	TGTGCCAGCAGCTTCGCGGACAGGGTTTCCGGGGAGCTGTTTTTT	CASSFADRVSGELFF
TRBV19	15	TRBJ2-1	-	-	TGTGCCAGTAGTATACAGGGACGAAGCTACAATGAGCAGTTCTTC	CASSIQGRSYNEQFF
TRBV11-2	16	TRBJ2-1	-	-	TGTGCCAGCACGCTTCGAGGAGCGAGCTCCTACAATGAGCAGTTCTTC	CASTLRGASSYNEQFF
TRBV5-1	16	TRBJ2-3	TRBD2	-	TGCGCCAGCAGCTTCGAAACTAGCGGGGTGAAAGATACGCAGTATTTT	CASSFETSGVKDTQYF
TRBV27	14	TRBJ1-4	-	once	TGTGCCAGCAGTTCTGGCGGGCTTAATGAAAAACTGTTTTTT	CASSSGGLNEKLFF
TRBV6-2/TRBV6-3	14	TRBJ2-5	-	-	TGTGCCAGCAGTGGGGTTCAAGGTTTGGAGACCCAGTACTTC	CASSGVQGLETQYF
TRBV30	14	TRBJ1-1	-	-	TGTGCCTGGAGTGAGGGCAGGGTGGCCCCTGAAGCTTTCTTT	CAWSEGRVAPEAFF
TRBV5-6	12	TRBJ2-7	-	-	TGTGCCAGCAGCTTGGAACATTACGAGCAGTACTTC	CASSLEHYEQYF
TRBV28	15	TRBJ1-1	-	-	TGTGCCAGCAGTTTATCCAGGGGACGCAACACTGAAGCTTTCTTT	CASSLSRGRNTEAFF
TRBV11-3	13	TRBJ1-2	-	-	TGTGCCAGCAGCTCTCGGACTGGGGGTGGCTACACCTTC	CASSSRTGGGYTF
TRBV24-1	15	TRBJ2-3	TRBD2	-	TGTGCCACCGAGGGACTAGCGGGAGGATCAGATACGCAGTATTTT	CATEGLAGGSDTQYF
TRBV5-1	13	TRBJ1-4	-	-	TGCGCCAGCAGCTCGGCCACGTTTGAAAAACTGTTTTTT	CASSSATFEKLFF
TRBV19	14	TRBJ2-1	TRBD2	-	TGTGCCAGTAGATCTAGCGGGGTCTACAATGAGCAGTTCTTC	CASRSSGVYNEQFF
TRBV5-6	15	TRBJ2-1	TRBD1	-	TGTGCCAGCAGCTGCCCGGGACAGGGCGAACATGAGCAGTTCTTC	CASSCPGQGEHEQFF
TRBV11-2	13	TRBJ2-7	-	-	TGTGCCAGCAGCGCCCGCGGCGGCTACGAGCAGTACTTC	CASSARGGYEQYF
TRBV7-2	16	TRBJ1-3	-	few	TGTGCCAGCAGCTTCGTTCTGAGCCGCTCTGGAAACACCATATATTTT	CASSFVLSRSGNTIYF
TRBV6-5	15	TRBJ2-3	-	-	TGTGCCAGCAGCCTGACTAGTCGGGGCACAGATACGCAGTATTTT	CASSLTSRGTDTQYF
TRBV5-1	15	TRBJ2-3	TRBD2	-	TGCGCCAGCTATGAGCGGGGGTGGGGCACAGATACGCAGTATTTT	CASYERGWGTDTQYF
TRBV12-3/TRBV12-4	11	TRBJ2-7	-	-	TGTGCCAGCACCTTTAATTACGAGCAGTACTTC	CASTFNYEQYF
TRBV19	12	TRBJ2-1	-	-	TGTGCCAGTAGTACCTTTGCGGATGAGCAGTTCTTC	CASSTFADEQFF